These 21 T cell receptor beta chains came from one sample sequenced in a study of vaccination effects on CD4 cells after COVID-19. These receptors are not linked to any known antigen. Culture lasted about 10 days before CD4+ T cell isolation. Two doses of either BNT162b2 or mRNA-1273 were given to each participant. The repertoire was sequenced with immunoSEQ multiplex PCR; TCRdb's copy has only in-frame clones and lacks some. The sample lists fewer than 85,000 clones; 70% to 85% were seen once. Material: CD4+ T cells from PBMCs cultured without peptide, obtained after COVID-19 vaccination. These receptors were obtained from a human donor who received a COVID-19 vaccine.

The rearrangement joins TRBV2 to TRBJ1-1; no reliable D call. Looked up from germline, CDR1 is SNHLY and CDR2 is FYNNEI. V was clipped by 8 bases and J by 3 bases, with 13 bases between them. The CDR3 is 13 residues long. The CDR3 nucleotides read TGTGCCAGCTTTTTTGGATCGGACACTGAAGCTTTCTTT. It is translated as CASFFGSDTEAFF. Drawing the rest from reference TRBV2 and TRBJ1-1, the complete variable domain is EPEVTQTPSHQVTQMGQEVILRCVPISNHLYFYWYRQILGQKVEFLVSFYNNEISEKSEIFDDQFSVERPDGSNFTLKIRSTKLEDSAMYFCASFFGSDTEAFFGQGTRLTVV.

The chain is built from TRBV18 and TRBJ1-4; 11 nucleotides match TRBD1. The ends lost 3 bases at V and 8 bases at J; junction bases unmatched: 5. CDR3 length: 15 amino acids. Germline V gene sequence: CDR1 KGHSH, CDR2 LQKENI. The CDR3 loop reads CASSPFGTGGEKLFF. Written as DNA, the CDR3 is TGTGCCAGCTCACCGTTCGGGACAGGGGGAGAAAAACTGTTTTTT.

The CDR3, as DNA: TGTGCCAGCAGTTTGGCAGGGGGGCGTTCCTACGAGCAGTACGTC. It is translated as CASSLAGGRSYEQYV. The chain employs TRBV6-5 and TRBJ2-7; maybe TRBD1 (7 bases). The CDR3 totals 15 residues. Germline assignment: CDR1 MNHEY and CDR2 SVGAGI. V was pared by 4 bases and J by 1 base, with 14 bases between.

In its sample, this clone was seen once. This chain links TRBV20-1 with TRBJ1-1; the D is unclear. The germline CDR1 and CDR2 sequences are DFQATT and SNEGSKA (reference sequence). The CDR3 runs to 10 residues. The V gene lost 3 bases and the J gene lost 10 bases, with 9 bases spanning the gap. CDR3 in amino acids: CSASREGAFF. CDR3 DNA: TGCAGTGCTAGCCGGGAGGGAGCTTTCTTT.

The rearrangement uses TRBV15 and TRBJ2-4; 8 bases fit TRBD1. The CDR3 runs to 15 residues. CDR1 LNHNV and CDR2 YYDKDF come from the germline V gene (reference sequence). V shed 2 bases, J shed 4 bases, and the junction held 4 bases outside the gene matches. CDR3 amino acids: CATSRSQGEKNIQYF. The CDR3 DNA follows: TGTGCCACCAGCAGATCACAGGGGGAGAAAAACATTCAGTACTTC.

V and J are TRBV6-5 and TRBJ1-2; D is uncertain. The germline CDR1 and CDR2 sequences are MNHEY and SVGAGI. The CDR3 has 14 amino acids. The V end lost 0 bases, the J end lost 6 bases, and 11 bases lay between the germline ends. The CDR3 spells CASSYSLGRDGYTF. CDR3 bases: TGTGCCAGCAGTTACTCTCTCGGGAGGGATGGCTACACCTTC.

V and J are TRBV4-1 and TRBJ1-1; D is possibly TRBD1 (5 bases). Per the germline V gene, CDR1 is MGHRA and CDR2 is YSYEKL. The CDR3 loop spans 14 amino acids. The V gene lost 6 bases and the J gene lost 0 bases, with 11 bases spanning the gap. The CDR3 sequence: CASRGPTMNTEAFF. The CDR3 nucleotides are TGCGCCAGCAGGGGACCGACAATGAACACTGAAGCTTTCTTT.

The gene calls are TRBV7-9 and TRBJ1-1; D gene ambiguous. Trimming removed 3 bases from V and 3 bases from J, with 5 bases in between. This CDR3 is built from 12 residues. Germline loops: CDR1 SEHNR, CDR2 FQNEAQ (reference sequence). CDR3 sequence: CASSLEDTEAFF. For the CDR3, the DNA is TGTGCCAGCAGCTTGGAGGACACTGAAGCTTTCTTT. Complete variable domain (other parts from reference TRBV7-9 and TRBJ1-1): DTGVSQNPRHKITKRGQNVTFRCDPISEHNRLYWYRQTLGQGPEFLTYFQNEAQLEKSRLLSDRFSAERPKGSFSTLEIQRTEQGDSAMYLCASSLEDTEAFFGQGTRLTVV.

In DNA form, the CDR3 reads TGTGCCAGCAGTGAAGCGTTCGGGGATCAGCCCCAGCATTTT. Its translation: CASSEAFGDQPQHF. V is TRBV6-1 and J is TRBJ1-5; no clear D gene. V lost 0 bases to trimming and J lost 5 bases, with 8 bases between them. The CDR3 loop spans 14 amino acids. Germline values: CDR1 MNHNS, CDR2 SASEGT.

The rearrangement joins TRBV2 to TRBJ1-6; D is undetermined. The CDR3 is made up of 13 amino acids. Germline V gene sequence: CDR1 SNHLY, CDR2 FYNNEI. The V end lost 3 bases, the J end lost 7 bases, and 7 bases lay between the germline ends. CDR3 in amino acids: CASSDRVNSPLHF. The CDR3 DNA reads as TGTGCCAGCAGTGATAGAGTCAATTCACCCCTCCACTTT.

This clone appeared a single time. The V call is TRBV12-3 or TRBV12-4, the J call TRBJ2-2, with D tentatively TRBD1 (6 bases). The CDR3 runs 13 residues. The germline V and J ends were trimmed by 5 bases and 6 bases, with 10 bases remaining between them. The chain's CDR3 is CASSARQAGELFF. The CDR3 region has the DNA TGTGCCAGCAGTGCCCGACAGGCCGGGGAGCTGTTTTTT.

The rearrangement uses TRBV5-1 and TRBJ1-1, with TRBD1 as a possible D gene (5 bases). Per the germline V gene, CDR1 is SGHRS and CDR2 is YFSETQ. This CDR3 region has 14 residues. The V end was cut by 1 base, the J end by 2 bases, with 9 bases between. The CDR3 reads CASSLLTGNTEAFF. The CDR3 DNA follows: TGCGCCAGCAGCTTGTTAACAGGTAACACTGAAGCTTTCTTT.

This CDR3 reads CASSQTAPYGYTF. The CDR3 DNA sequence: TGTGCCAGCAGCCAGACAGCGCCCTATGGCTACACCTTC. The chain recombines TRBV3-1 (or the pseudogene TRBV3-2) with TRBJ1-2, with D tentatively TRBD1 (5 bases). The germline CDR1 and CDR2 sequences are LGHDT and YNNKEL (reference sequence). CDR3 size: 13 residues. V lost 3 bases and J lost 4, with 9 bases in between.

This clone turned up a few times. The genes are TRBV2 and TRBJ2-5, with 8 bases lining up with TRBD1. The CDR3 is 14 amino acids. Germline trimming cut 4 bases from V and 3 bases from J; bases unmatched to any gene: 4. Germline-derived CDR1 and CDR2 are SNHLY and FYNNEI. CDR3 loop: CASSADRAEETQYF. CDR3 bases: TGTGCCAGCAGTGCGGACAGGGCTGAAGAGACCCAGTACTTC.

The J gene is TRBJ2-1, the V gene TRBV25-1; 7 positions agree with TRBD2. Trimming at V came to 7 bases and at J to 8 bases, leaving 8 bases not matched to a gene. The CDR3 runs 13 residues. Germline CDR1 is MGHDK and CDR2 is SYGVNS. The CDR3 is CASMVGGGYEQFF. The CDR3 nucleotides are TGTGCCAGCATGGTGGGGGGAGGGTATGAGCAGTTCTTC.

This chain uses TRBV18 with TRBJ1-3; no clear D gene. The CDR3 has 15 amino acids. In germline, CDR1 is KGHSH, CDR2 LQKENI. The V and J ends lost 2 bases and 4 bases respectively, with 12 bases between them. The DNA for the CDR3 is TGTGCCAGCTCACCATTTTCTGATGCAGGAAACACCATATATTTT. This gives the protein CASSPFSDAGNTIYF.

The chain uses TRBV18 and TRBJ2-1, with 10 bases fitting TRBD2. J gave up 7 bases and V 6 bases, and 15 bases lay outside the gene matches. The CDR3 loop spans 17 amino acids. Germline V CDR1 and CDR2: KGHSH, LQKENI. The CDR3 nucleotides read TGTGCCAGCTCCCCCGCTTTCCCCAGCGGGGGGGCAAATGAGCAGTTCTTC. It codes for CASSPAFPSGGANEQFF.

The chain has TRBV18 and TRBJ2-7; D perhaps matches TRBD1 (5 bases). Germline V gene lookup returns CDR1 KGHSH and CDR2 LQKENI. V lost 6 bases and J 0 bases, leaving 12 bases between the germline ends. CDR3 length equals 14 residues. This CDR3 is CASSRDSASYEQYV. The CDR3 DNA is TGTGCCAGCTCCCGAGACAGTGCCTCCTACGAGCAGTACGTC.

The V and J genes are TRBV10-1 and TRBJ1-2; 7 bases are a match to TRBD1. CDR3 length: 16 amino acids. Germline CDR1 is WNHNN and CDR2 is SYGVQD (reference sequence). The V gene end was trimmed by 11 bases and the J gene end by 4 bases; junction bases not matched to a gene: 19. Written as DNA, the CDR3 is TGCGCCGACATCCGGGACAGATACTTCCTTTTCTATGGCTACACCTTC. It is translated as CADIRDRYFLFYGYTF.

This clone occurred a few times. The V and J genes are TRBV18 and TRBJ2-7, with 11 bases aligning to TRBD1. Germline V gene sequence: CDR1 KGHSH, CDR2 LQKENI. The CDR3 is made up of 14 amino acids. The V gene end was trimmed by 3 bases and the J gene end by 6 bases; junction bases not matched to a gene: 4. DNA for the CDR3: TGTGCCAGCTCACCGCTCGGGACAGGGGGCGAGCAGTACGTC. Its protein is CASSPLGTGGEQYV.

This rearrangement joins TRBV15 to TRBJ1-6; D unresolved. V was cut by 0 bases and J by 6 bases, with 12 bases left in between. The CDR3 has 16 residues. Germline values: CDR1 LNHNV, CDR2 YYDKDF (reference sequence). CDR3 coding DNA: TGTGCCACCAGCAGAGAGATACTTATTGGTAATTCACCCCTCCACTTT. This gives the protein CATSREILIGNSPLHF.